These T cell receptor beta chains were read from a single sample in a study of beta chain features in type 1 diabetes. Libraries were prepared by immunoSEQ multiplex PCR; TCRdb keeps only in-frame clonotypes and omits some of them. The repertoire holds hundreds of thousands of clones, with less than 20% as singletons. Sequencing input: naive CD4+ T cells from blood. The receptors originated from a young man in good health. The CDR3 runs from the conserved cysteine through the conserved F or W. The D gene is left open where the match is weak. Clone size, where shown, is once, few, many, or a class for clones that have expanded.

>TRBJ2-7|NA|NA|TRBV28
TGTGCCAGCAGCCCACCGGGACGGGGCTACGAGCAGTACTTC
CASSPPGRGYEQYF
>TRBJ1-1|TRBD1|NA|TRBV5-1
TGCGCCAGCAGCCCGCCTGACAGGGATAACACTGAAGCTTTCTTT
CASSPPDRDNTEAFF
>TRBJ1-5|TRBD1|few|TRBV9
TGTGCCAGCAGCGTAGGACAGGGGGACAATCAGCCCCAGCATTTT
CASSVGQGDNQPQHF
>TRBJ1-2|NA|NA|TRBV20-1
TGCAGTGTAGGGCGGAACTATGGCTACACCTTC
CSVGRNYGYTF
>TRBJ2-1|NA|NA|TRBV5-1
TGCGCCAGCAAGAGGGACACTAACAATGAGCAGTTCTTC
CASKRDTNNEQFF
>TRBJ2-1|NA|NA|TRBV15
TGTGCCACCAGCAGAAGATCTTCCGGGACGGCAAATGAGCAGTTCTTC
CATSRRSSGTANEQFF
>TRBJ2-7|NA|NA|TRBV27
TGTGCCAGCAGTTTAAGGTGGAGGGGGAAATACGAGCAGTACTTC
CASSLRWRGKYEQYF
>TRBJ2-5|TRBD2|NA|TRBV4-3
TGCGCCAGCAGCCAAGAAGCGTCGGGGGGGACCCAGTACTTC
CASSQEASGGTQYF
>TRBJ2-7|NA|few|TRBV9
TGTGCCAGCAGCGTAGCTCCCACCGGGACACAGTCCTACGAGCAGTACTTC
CASSVAPTGTQSYEQYF
>TRBJ2-6|TRBD1|NA|TRBV6-5
TGTGCCGGAGGACAGGGGGCAGCCGGGGCCAACGTCCTGACTTTC
CAGGQGAAGANVLTF
>TRBJ1-6|NA|NA|TRBV5-1
TGCGCCAGCAGCTTGGCCGAGACACAGTATAATTCACCCCTCCACTTT
CASSLAETQYNSPLHF
>TRBJ2-7|TRBD2|NA|TRBV28
TGTGCCAGCGCCTTTCCCTCCGGGACTAGCGGGAGAGAGTACTTC
CASAFPSGTSGREYF
>TRBJ1-6|TRBD1|NA|TRBV4-3
TGCGCCAGCAGTTCAGGGGGGCTGGCACCCCTCCACTTT
CASSSGGLAPLHF
>TRBJ2-7|NA|NA|TRBV7-2
TGTGCCAGCAGCTCGGTACAGGGTCGGGGCGAGCAGTACTTC
CASSSVQGRGEQYF
>TRBJ2-1|NA|NA|TRBV9
TGTGCCAGCAGCCATAGTCCCCTCTCCGGGAATGAGCAGTTCTTC
CASSHSPLSGNEQFF
>TRBJ1-5|TRBD1|few|TRBV6-1
TGTGCCAGCAGACAGACAGGGGGAGTTGGGCAGCCCCAGCATTTT
CASRQTGGVGQPQHF
>TRBJ1-2|TRBD1|NA|TRBV9
TGTGCCAGCAGCGCCCAGGCGGGGGGACAGGATGGCTACACCTTC
CASSAQAGGQDGYTF
>TRBJ2-2|TRBD2|few|TRBV9
TGTGCCAGCAGCTACGGGCTAGCGGGGGGCCAGAACACCGGGGAGCTGTTTTTT
CASSYGLAGGQNTGELFF
>TRBJ1-5|NA|few|TRBV6-1
TGTGCCAGCAGTGAATCCGGGGCCAATCAGCCCCAGCATTTT
CASSESGANQPQHF
>TRBJ1-5|NA|few|TRBV20-1
TGCAGTTCCCAGGTCCCAGGGGCCCAGCATTTT
CSSQVPGAQHF
>TRBJ2-4|TRBD2|NA|TRBV14
TGTGCCAGCAGCCTTGGGACTAGCGGGGTAGCCAAAAACATTCAGTACTTC
CASSLGTSGVAKNIQYF
>TRBJ1-4|NA|NA|TRBV4-1
TGCGCCAGCGAGGCTGCTCCAAATGAAAAACTGTTTTTT
CASEAAPNEKLFF